This TCR beta chain was identified in a study of Tregs in tolerant kidney transplant recipients. Study-level findings and limits: No direct test of biological reproducibility was done here. Findings come from small patient numbers and require larger validation.

The assay was immunoSEQ multiplex PCR, and TCRdb's table has in-frame clones only and misses some. Of roughly 80,000 clones in the sample, 98% were seen once. A word on this clone: Its antigen is not known.

The CDR3 spans 16 residues. V shed 6 bases and J shed 0 bases, with 20 bases lying between them. The germline V gene encodes CDR1 SQVTM and CDR2 ANQGSEA. The clonotype was recovered from a human donor who received a combined kidney and bone marrow transplant. This material consisted of CD4+ T cells from blood, taken before the transplant. V usage is TRBV29-1 and J usage is TRBJ1-1, with D tentatively TRBD1 (6 bases). The CDR3 DNA reads TGCAGCGTCGATCCGACAGGCTGGGCCTTGAACACTGAAGCTTTCTTT. As protein: CSVDPTGWALNTEAFF.